The rows below give T cell receptor beta chains drawn from one sample of a study of metastatic and nonmetastatic thyroid tumors. TCRdb re-clonotyped the PCR reads via MiXCR. There are roughly 40,000 clones in the sample; approximately 17% occur only once, and about an eighth lies in the top ten. The specimen sequenced was tumor tissue. These receptors were obtained from a female donor with papillary thyroid cancer or a benign thyroid nodule (not recorded which). Some clones in this sample may be carry-over from other donors' samples. CDR3s include the opening cysteine and the closing phenylalanine or tryptophan. D genes are given only for firm matches. Where a row states a size, it is once, few, many or the class of an expanded clone; other rows omit it.

>NA|TRBJ2-1|NA|TRBV10-2
TGCGCCAGCAGTACGGGGCTAGATTACAATGAGGAGTTCTTC
CASSTGLDYNEEFF
>few|TRBJ2-7|TRBD1|TRBV12-5
TGTGCTATTGGGACAGTGCCCTACGAGCAGTACTTC
CAIGTVPYEQYF
>many|TRBJ2-1|TRBD2|TRBV7-2
TGTGCCAGCAGCTTACTAGCGGGAGGGCCGAGGTCCTACAATGAGCAGTTCTTC
CASSLLAGGPRSYNEQFF
>many|TRBJ1-5|NA|TRBV6-6
TGTGCCAGCAGTTACTCGCTCAACAATCAGCCCCAGCATTTT
CASSYSLNNQPQHF
>medium-sized|TRBJ1-5|TRBD1|TRBV6-2/TRBV6-3
TGTGCCAGCAGCTTTCCGGGACAGGGACATTGGAGCAATCAGCCCCAGCATTTT
CASSFPGQGHWSNQPQHF
>few|TRBJ2-3|TRBD2|TRBV6-2/TRBV6-3
TGTGCCAGCAGCGCGGGGGGGCCGGGGCCCTCAGATACGCAGTATTTT
CASSAGGPGPSDTQYF
>many|TRBJ1-5|TRBD1|TRBV20-1
TGCAGTGCTAGAGTCTGGGGACAGGGCTTTCAGCCCCAGCATTTT
CSARVWGQGFQPQHF
>many|TRBJ1-5|TRBD1|TRBV20-1
TGCAGTGCTCTCCGGCCGGGACAGGGAGTCCAGCCCCAGCATTTT
CSALRPGQGVQPQHF
>NA|TRBJ2-7|NA|TRBV11-3
TGTGCTATCAGCTTAGATCCGAGGAACGAGCAGTACTTC
CAISLDPRNEQYF
>many|TRBJ1-6|TRBD1|TRBV6-1
TGTGCCAGCACTCCAACAGGGAGACAGGGTTATTCACCCCTCCACTTT
CASTPTGRQGYSPLHF
>few|TRBJ2-2|TRBD2|TRBV10-2
TGCGCCAGCAGTGGACCTCTAGCGGGGAACCGGGGCACCGGGGAGCTGTTTTTT
CASSGPLAGNRGTGELFF
>NA|TRBJ2-7|NA|TRBV9
TGTTCCAGCAGCGTGCGACTATCCCCCTACGAGCAGTACTTC
CSSSVRLSPYEQYF
>many|TRBJ1-1|NA|TRBV11-2
TGTGCCAGCAGCTTAATGGGGGGTTCTGGGTTTCCTGAAGCTTTCTTT
CASSLMGGSGFPEAFF
>many|TRBJ1-1|NA|TRBV5-1
TGCGCCAGCAGCGGGGGGTGGAACACTGAAGCTTTCTTT
CASSGGWNTEAFF
>many|TRBJ2-5|TRBD2|TRBV6-5
TGTGCCAGCAGTTACTCCGAACTAGCGGGGGGTTCGTCCCAGTACTTC
CASSYSELAGGSSQYF
>NA|TRBJ2-1|NA|TRBV11-2
TGTGCCAGCGCACTGATCTACAATGAGCAGTTCTTC
CASALIYNEQFF
>NA|TRBJ2-1|NA|TRBV11-2
TGTGCCAGCATCCAAGTTTCCGCGGGGACCTACAATGAGCAGTTCTTC
CASIQVSAGTYNEQFF
>once|TRBJ2-7|NA|TRBV11-2
TGTGCCAGCAGTTTAACTTCCAACGAGCAGTACTTC
CASSLTSNEQYF
>many|TRBJ1-1|NA|TRBV3-1
TGTGCCAGCAGCCAAGGAGACACCTTGAACACTGAAGCTTTCTTT
CASSQGDTLNTEAFF
>many|TRBJ2-7|TRBD2|TRBV4-1
TGCGCCAGCAGCCAAGACCTCGGCGGGGGGGGCTTCGAGCAGTACTTC
CASSQDLGGGGFEQYF
>NA|TRBJ2-5|NA|TRBV20-1
TGCAGTGCCTACCCGAGGGGCTTGCCGGAGGCCCAGTACTTC
CSAYPRGLPEAQYF
>many|TRBJ1-4|TRBD1|TRBV7-8
TGTGCCAGCAGCTCCTATTCGGGACAGGGTAATGAAAAACTGTTTTTT
CASSSYSGQGNEKLFF
>many|TRBJ2-1|NA|TRBV7-7
TGTGCTAGCAGCCCCCGGACTCACTCCTCCGGTTACAATGAGCAGTTCTTC
CASSPRTHSSGYNEQFF
>NA|TRBJ2-1|NA|TRBV27
TGTGCCAGCAGTCCAAGCGTCCATGAGCAGTTCTTC
CASSPSVHEQFF
>few|TRBJ1-5|TRBD1|TRBV20-1
TGCAGTGCTTGGACAGGGGTCCTCAATCAGCCCCAGCATTTT
CSAWTGVLNQPQHF
>NA|TRBJ2-3|TRBD2|TRBV10-3
TGTGCCATCAGTGATACAGCGGGAGTAAGCACAGATACGCAGTATTTT
CAISDTAGVSTDTQYF
>many|TRBJ1-6|TRBD1|TRBV20-1
TGCAGTGCTAGAGGCGGGGACAGGGGAATCCGTTCACCCCTCCACTTT
CSARGGDRGIRSPLHF
>few|TRBJ1-2|NA|TRBV10-3
TGTGCCATCACGGACCAACCTAACTATGGCTACACCTTC
CAITDQPNYGYTF
>many|TRBJ1-5|NA|TRBV11-2
TGTGCCAGCAGCCAAATAGGGCAGGGCCTCAATCAGCCCCAGCATTTT
CASSQIGQGLNQPQHF
>many|TRBJ1-1|TRBD1|TRBV6-1
TGTGCCAGCAGAAGCAGGGGGGCCACCAACACTGAAGCTTTCTTT
CASRSRGATNTEAFF
>few|TRBJ2-7|TRBD2|TRBV28
TGTGCCAGCAGCGGGACTAGCGGTGTCTACGAGCAGTACTTC
CASSGTSGVYEQYF
>NA|TRBJ2-7|NA|TRBV7-9
TGTGCCATCACAGTCACCTACGAGCATTACTTC
CAITVTYEHYF
>many|TRBJ2-7|TRBD1|TRBV13
TGTGCCAGCAGCTTATCCTTGGGACAGGGCACCCACGAGCAGTACTTC
CASSLSLGQGTHEQYF
>many|TRBJ2-3|NA|TRBV5-1
TGCGCCAGCAGCCCGCAATTAGCGGCAGATACGCAGTATTTT
CASSPQLAADTQYF
>many|TRBJ1-1|NA|TRBV5-1
TGCGCCAGCAGCTTGATTAAAATGAACACTGAAGCTTTCTTT
CASSLIKMNTEAFF
>few|TRBJ1-1|NA|TRBV19
TGTGCCAGTAGTTTTTATGATTCTCGGGGAGCTTTCTTT
CASSFYDSRGAFF